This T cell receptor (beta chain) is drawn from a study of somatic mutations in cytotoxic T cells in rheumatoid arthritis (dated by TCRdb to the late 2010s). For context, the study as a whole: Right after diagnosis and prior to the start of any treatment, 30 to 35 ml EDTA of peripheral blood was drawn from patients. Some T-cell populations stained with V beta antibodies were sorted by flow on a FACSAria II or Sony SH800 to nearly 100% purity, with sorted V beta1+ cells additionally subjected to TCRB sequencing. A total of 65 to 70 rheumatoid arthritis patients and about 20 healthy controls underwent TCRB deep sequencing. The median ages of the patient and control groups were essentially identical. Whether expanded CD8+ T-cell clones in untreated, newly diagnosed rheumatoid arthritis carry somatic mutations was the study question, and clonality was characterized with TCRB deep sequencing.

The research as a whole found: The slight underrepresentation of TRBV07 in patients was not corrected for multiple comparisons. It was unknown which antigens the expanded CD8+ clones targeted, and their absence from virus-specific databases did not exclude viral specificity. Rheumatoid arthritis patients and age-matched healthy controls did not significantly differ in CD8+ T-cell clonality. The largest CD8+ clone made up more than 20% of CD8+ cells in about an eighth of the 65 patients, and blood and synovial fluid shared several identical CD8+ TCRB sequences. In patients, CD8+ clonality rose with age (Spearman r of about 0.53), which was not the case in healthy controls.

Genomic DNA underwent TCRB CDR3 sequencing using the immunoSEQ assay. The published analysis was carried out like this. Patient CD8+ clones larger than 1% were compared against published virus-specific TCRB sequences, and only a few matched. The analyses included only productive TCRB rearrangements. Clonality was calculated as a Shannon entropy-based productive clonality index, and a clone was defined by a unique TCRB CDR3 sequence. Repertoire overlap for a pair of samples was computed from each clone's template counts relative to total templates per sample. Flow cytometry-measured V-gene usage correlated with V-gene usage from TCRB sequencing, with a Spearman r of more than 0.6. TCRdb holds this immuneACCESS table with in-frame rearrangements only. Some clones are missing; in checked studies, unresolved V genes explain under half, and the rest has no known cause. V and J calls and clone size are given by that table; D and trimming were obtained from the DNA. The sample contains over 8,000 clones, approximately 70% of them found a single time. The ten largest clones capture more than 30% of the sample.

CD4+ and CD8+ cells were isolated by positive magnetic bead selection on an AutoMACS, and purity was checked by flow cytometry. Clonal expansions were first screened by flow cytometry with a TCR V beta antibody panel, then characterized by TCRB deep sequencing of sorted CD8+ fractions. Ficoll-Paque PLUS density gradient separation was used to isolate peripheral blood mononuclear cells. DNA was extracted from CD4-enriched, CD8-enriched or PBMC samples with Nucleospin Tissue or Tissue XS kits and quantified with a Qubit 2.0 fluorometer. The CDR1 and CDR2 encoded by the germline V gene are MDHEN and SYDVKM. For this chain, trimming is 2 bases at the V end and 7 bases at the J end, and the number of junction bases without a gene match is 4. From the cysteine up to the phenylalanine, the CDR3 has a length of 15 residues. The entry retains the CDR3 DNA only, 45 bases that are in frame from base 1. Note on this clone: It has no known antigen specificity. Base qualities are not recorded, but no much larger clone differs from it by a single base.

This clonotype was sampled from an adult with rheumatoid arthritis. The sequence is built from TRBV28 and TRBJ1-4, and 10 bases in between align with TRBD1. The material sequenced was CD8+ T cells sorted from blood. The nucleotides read TGTGCCAGCAGTTTAAGGACAGGGGGGAGTGAAAAACTGTTTTTT. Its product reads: CASSLRTGGSEKLFF.